This T cell receptor beta chain was sequenced in a study of T cell changes during pregnancy in multiple sclerosis. Germline CDR1 is SGHTA and CDR2 is FQGTGA. The V end lost 0 bases, the J end lost 3 bases, and 11 bases lay between the germline ends. CDR3 size: 16 residues. This clone has only a few counts. Clones were sequenced by immunoSEQ multiplex PCR, and TCRdb holds only the in-frame ones, with some missing. This sample has nearly 60,000 clones; about 90% occur once, and the top ten carry about 0.5%. This material consisted of CD4+ T cells from peripheral blood mononuclear cells, taken after pregnancy. This TCR came from a female donor in good health, enrolled as a control in a pregnancy study. The chain combines TRBV7-3 with TRBJ2-2; D might be TRBD2 (5 bases). In DNA, the CDR3 is TGTGCCAGCAGCTTAACAACTAGTCTCTACACCGGGGAGCTGTTTTTT. Amino acids: CASSLTTSLYTGELFF.